This T cell receptor (beta chain) was recovered during a study of cytomegalovirus exposure and HLA in healthy donors. Study-level information: The roughly 670 first-cohort repertoires shared a platform with the 120 validation repertoires, as reported in a later analysis. Whole-study findings and limits: Most TCR sequences were uncommon, yet certain public TCRs appeared in many donors. In a later analysis, first-cohort TCR clusters were found to tend to co-occur in the approximately 110 validation repertoires. A few CMV-associated chains proved CMV antigen-specific in vitro.

As concerns this clone: Its antigen is undetermined.

Measured with immunoSEQ multiplex PCR; TCRdb has only the in-frame clones, and not every one. The table includes 100,000 to 120,000 clones, roughly 90% detected once. V lost 1 base, J lost 1 base, and 6 bases lay in between. The V gene's germline CDR1 is LGHNA and CDR2 YSLEER. The CDR3 runs 14 residues. V usage is TRBV4-3 and J usage is TRBJ2-3; D is undetermined. Material: PBMCs. This sequence was found in a woman in her thirties in good health and CMV-seropositive. CDR3 in DNA: TGCGCCAGCAGCCAAGGGGCAGGCACAGATACGCAGTATTTT. It specifies CASSQGAGTDTQYF.